This TCR beta chain was sequenced in a study of blood T cell repertoires in COVID-19. Overall study context: Donors in the United States, Italy and Spain gave samples during acute or convalescent COVID-19. In each case, the material was cDNA or gDNA derived from T cells, B-cell-depleted T cells, or PBMCs.

Original processing methods: For nucleated cells, counts were estimated from reference gene primer amplification. Sequencing used immunoSEQ multiplex PCR; TCRdb keeps in-frame clones, though not all of them. That table gives V, J and clone size, and the DNA gave D and trimming. The sample lists about 130,000 clones, approximately 80% seen once, with around 20% in the top ten. The specimen sequenced was peripheral blood. This TCR came from a man aged 80 or over with acute or convalescent COVID-19.

The CDR3 DNA sequence: TGTGCCAGCAACAGCAGGGACAGGCCCTATGGCTACACCTTC. This encodes CASNSRDRPYGYTF. This rearrangement joins TRBV5-6 to TRBJ1-2, with 8 bases aligning to TRBD1. V lost 6 bases and J lost 4; bases outside the gene matches: 8. The V gene's germline CDR1 is SGHDT and CDR2 YYEEEE. The CDR3 covers 14 residues.